What follows describes a single T cell receptor beta chain. Its antigen is currently unknown. These data are taken from a study of T-cell memory formation after mild COVID-19. About the study: TCR clusters were mostly confined to one donor each. Study findings and constraints: Contracting clones localized mainly to CM and EM when CD4+ and mainly to EMRA when CD8+. That cross-reactive memory joined was suggested by some responding clones appearing in pre-infection memory.

Germline V gene sequence: CDR1 KGHDR, CDR2 SFDVKD. V lost 12 bases to trimming and J lost 6 bases; unmatched junction nucleotides: 8. This CDR3 spans 13 amino acids. UMIs and sample barcodes were carried by the TCR alpha and TCR beta cDNA libraries that 5'RACE produced using constant-segment primers. Each CDR3 protein is one row after TCRdb ran MiXCR on the 5' RACE reads. The sample comprises roughly 190,000 distinct CDR3 sequences, 27% of which are singletons, and 11% rests with the top ten. Material for sequencing was PBMCs or a T cell subset sorted from them (not recorded which). V gene TRBV24-1 combines with J gene TRBJ1-5; 9 bases map to TRBD1. The source is an adult woman who had mild COVID-19 (a few samples of this study predate the infection). Cell type and time point are not known. Written as DNA, the CDR3 is TGTGCCGCCTCGACAGGGGGTTTTCAGCCCCAGCATTTT. Amino acid sequence: CAASTGGFQPQHF.